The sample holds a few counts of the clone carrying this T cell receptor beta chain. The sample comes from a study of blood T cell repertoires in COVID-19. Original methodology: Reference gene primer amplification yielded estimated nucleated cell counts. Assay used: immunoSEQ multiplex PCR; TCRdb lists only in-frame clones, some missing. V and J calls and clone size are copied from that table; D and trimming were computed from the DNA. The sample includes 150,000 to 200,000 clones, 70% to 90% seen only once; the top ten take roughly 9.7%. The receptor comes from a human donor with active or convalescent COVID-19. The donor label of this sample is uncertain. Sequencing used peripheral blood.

Here the CDR3 reads CASSKQGALGGRPYEQYF. The CDR3 bases are TGTGCCAGCAGTAAACAGGGGGCGCTTGGCGGGCGCCCCTACGAGCAGTACTTC. V gene TRBV27 combines with J gene TRBJ2-7, with TRBD1 identical over 9 bases. Germline CDR1 reads MNHEY; CDR2 reads SMNVEV (reference sequence). The CDR3 runs to 18 residues. J lost 2 bases, V lost 5 bases, and 16 bases had no gene match.